This TCR beta chain was sequenced in a study of T cell repertoires in ileal Crohn's disease. Study overall: At surgery, 30% to 40% of patients smoked, with median disease duration about eight years. Study-level findings and limits: Active smokers at surgery had more clonal expansions than non-smokers.

J gave up 5 bases and V 10 bases, and 17 bases lay outside the gene matches. The CDR3 totals 16 residues. Germline-derived CDR1 and CDR2 are LNHDA and SQIVND (reference sequence). Some clones are missing from TCRdb's copy, which holds only in-frame ones; the method was immunoSEQ multiplex PCR. The table shows 11,000 to 15,000 clones, with 82% occurring only once. Comments on this clone: What it binds is unknown.

The sequencing sample was made of ileal tissue. This rearrangement joins TRBV19 to TRBJ2-5, with 9 bases that match TRBD2. This clonotype originated in an adult with Crohn's disease. The CDR3 nucleotides read TGTGCCACCAGCCGTAGGCTAGCGGGACGAGGGGAGACCCAGTACTTC. It translates to CATSRRLAGRGETQYF.